This T cell receptor (beta chain) was captured in a study of graft-versus-host responses after intestinal transplantation. For the study at large: After anti-thymocyte globulin induction, recipients took tacrolimus and steroids for about 3 years. Study-level points and caveats: GvH clones detected in recipient marrow included some appearing first in ileum or blood.

For this clone: Its antigen is as yet unknown.

Investigators treated the graft tissue so that it released intraepithelial and lamina propria lymphocytes. Sequencing was performed with immunoSEQ multiplex PCR; in TCRdb, only in-frame clones are kept and a portion is missing. The repertoire has 1,500 to 2,000 clones, around 85% of them found once; the top ten carry more than 15%. CDR1 and CDR2 from the germline V gene are SGHDT and YYEEEE. Trimming pared 4 bases from V and 1 base from J, leaving 24 bases between. CDR3 length equals 19 residues. The sequence came from a human patient who received an intestinal transplant, so some T cells may come from the graft donor. The chain joins TRBV5-6 to TRBJ1-5; a weak D match, TRBD1 (6 bases). The sample was ileum tissue, taken 12 days after intestinal transplant. CDR3 sequence (DNA): TGTGCCAGCAGCCCGACCCCGTATACAGGGAAAATCAGCAATCAGCCCCAGCATTTT. It yields the protein CASSPTPYTGKISNQPQHF.